Presented here are 15 T cell receptor beta chains from one specimen sequenced in a study of glioma-infiltrating T cells. The iRepertoire nested amplicon-rescue multiplex PCR amplified TCR alpha and beta CDR3s from RNA. TCRdb called the multiplex PCR reads again in MiXCR, with one record for every CDR3 protein. The repertoire has about 20,000 distinct CDR3 sequences, about 22% of them found once; the top ten carry roughly 13%. The sequenced sample consisted of glioma tissue, nonneoplastic brain tissue, or PBMCs (not recorded which). These receptors were collected from a human donor with low-grade glioma or glioblastoma, undergoing nonglioma brain surgery, or in good health (not recorded which).

The V and J genes are TRBV19 and TRBJ1-5; tentative D call: TRBD1 (5 bases). CDR1 LNHDA and CDR2 SQIVND come from the germline V gene (reference sequence). The CDR3 covers 15 residues. The V end was cut by 6 bases, the J end by 6 bases, with 18 bases between. CDR3 sequence reads: CASRRYVNGGQPQHF. In DNA, the CDR3 is TGTGCCAGTAGGCGGTACGTGAACGGGGGTCAGCCCCAGCATTTT.

This clonotype was counted many times. The chain has TRBV28 and TRBJ2-2, with D possibly matching TRBD1 (6 bases). V lost 9 bases, J lost 1 base, and 12 bases lay in between. This CDR3 has 14 amino acids. The germline CDR1 and CDR2 sequences are MDHEN and SYDVKM. The CDR3 region has the DNA TGTGCCAGTGGCCTGACAGGGAACACCGGGGAGCTGTTTTTT. Residues: CASGLTGNTGELFF.

This clonotype was detected a few times. A much larger clone sits a single nucleotide away, making a read error possible. The J gene is TRBJ2-5, the V gene TRBV6-1; D unclear. The CDR3 consists of 13 residues. Trimming stripped 10 bases from V and 1 base from J, with 13 bases between. In germline, CDR1 is MNHNS, CDR2 SASEGT. The CDR3 spells CATASTIQETQYF. CDR3 DNA: TGTGCCACTGCGAGTACCATCCAAGAGACCCAGTACTTC.

The V and J genes are TRBV4-3 and TRBJ2-3; 14 bases align to TRBD2. Germline V CDR1 and CDR2: LGHNA, YSLEER. V dropped 1 base and J dropped 6; count of bases not matched to a gene: 9. The CDR3 is 18 amino acids. This CDR3 is CASSQGGTSGGTPDTQYF. In DNA form, the CDR3 reads TGCGCCAGCAGCCAAGGGGGGACTAGCGGGGGTACCCCCGATACGCAGTATTTT.

This clonotype was observed a few times. The V gene is TRBV10-3, the J gene TRBJ1-2; tentative D call: TRBD1 (5 bases). Germline V gene sequence: CDR1 ENHRY, CDR2 SYGVKD. With 3 bases removed from V and 4 bases from J, the gap between germline ends came to 15 bases. The CDR3 has 15 residues. CDR3 DNA sequence: TGTGCCATCAGTGATTTGGGGCAAACCTCCTATGGCTACACCTTC. This encodes CAISDLGQTSYGYTF.

This clonotype is a singleton in its sample. Germline is not matched at one junction end, which may reflect a read error. Written as DNA, the CDR3 is TGTGCCAGGAGTAAAAACCTGGGCGGGGGGCTGTTTTTT. Translation gives CARSKNLGGGLFF. The V gene is TRBV6-2 or TRBV6-3, the J gene TRBJ1-1, with 7 bases identical to TRBD2. The J call could be wrong; TRBJ2-2 is a better fit for the DNA end. Germline assignment: CDR1 MNHEY and CDR2 SVGEGT. The CDR3 has 13 residues.

Notes on this clonotype: Since a much larger clone is just one base distant, this may be a read error. V is TRBV15 and J is TRBJ1-1; D is undetermined. The germline gives CDR1 LNHNV, CDR2 YYDKDF (reference sequence). Trimming stripped 8 bases from V and 3 bases from J, with 13 bases between. The CDR3 consists of 13 residues. CDR3 residues: CATAGCLDTEAFF. CDR3 in DNA: TGTGCCACCGCCGGTTGTTTGGACACTGAAGCTTTCTTT.

The table lists this clonotype with a few counts. The chain carries TRBV29-1 and TRBJ1-2; possible D gene TRBD1, 5 bases. The CDR3 has 12 residues. CDR1 SQVTM and CDR2 ANQGSEA come from the germline V gene. The germline V and J ends were trimmed by 1 base and 9 bases, with 12 bases remaining between them. The CDR3 protein is CSVEVGRDRYTF. CDR3 DNA sequence: TGCAGCGTTGAAGTGGGCAGGGATCGCTACACCTTC.

Note on this clonotype: A clone one base away is much larger, so this may be a read error. The chain is built from TRBV24-1 and TRBJ2-5; D call uncertain. With 4 bases removed from V and 11 bases from J, the gap between germline ends came to 19 bases. The germline CDR1 and CDR2 sequences are KGHDR and SFDVKD. CDR3 length: 14 residues. The chain's CDR3 is CATSDPSRTNEQYF. Written as DNA, the CDR3 is TGTGCCACCAGTGACCCCTCTAGGACGAATGAGCAGTACTTC.

This clonotype was observed many times. The chain has TRBV6-6 and TRBJ1-5; D uncertain. The V gene lost 0 bases and the J gene lost 6 bases, with 15 bases spanning the gap. The CDR3 has 16 amino acids. Germline CDR1 and CDR2: MNHNY and SVGAGI (reference sequence). The CDR3 DNA follows: TGTGCCAGCAGTTACTCGAGGGCAGACCAAAGTCAGCCCCAGCATTTT. It specifies CASSYSRADQSQPQHF.

The rearrangement uses TRBV10-2 and TRBJ1-1; 10 bases agree with TRBD1. Looked up from germline, CDR1 is WSHSY and CDR2 is SAAADI. Unmatched junction bases numbered 6, after V lost 6 bases and J lost 5 bases. The CDR3 sequence is 14 residues long. CDR3 sequence (DNA): TGCGCCAGCAGCCGACAGGGGGCTGGTACTGAAGCTTTCTTT. Its protein is CASSRQGAGTEAFF.

The chain joins TRBV6-1 to TRBJ2-4, with D unresolved. V gave up 6 bases and J gave up 4 bases, with 10 bases separating them. Germline lookup yields CDR1 MNHNS and CDR2 SASEGT. This CDR3 comprises 13 residues. CDR3 in amino acids: CASRPREKNIQYF. In DNA form, the CDR3 reads TGTGCCAGCAGGCCTAGAGAAAAAAACATTCAGTACTTC.

Many counts were recorded for this clonotype. The chain couples TRBV27 to TRBJ2-3; D possibly matches TRBD1 or TRBD2 (6 bases each). Germline-derived CDR1 and CDR2 are MNHEY and SMNVEV (reference sequence). This CDR3 is built from 15 residues. Trimming took 10 bases from V and 2 from J, leaving 19 bases between them. The CDR3 nucleotides read TGTGCCACCTCTAGTAAGGGGGGCGACACAGATACGCAGTATTTT. Translating gives CATSSKGGDTDTQYF.

By frequency in the sample, this clonotype is medium-sized. The chain joins TRBV11-2 to TRBJ1-1; 9 positions match TRBD1. Germline assignment: CDR1 SGHAT and CDR2 FQNNGV. The CDR3 is 13 residues long. Trimming removed 5 bases from V and 5 bases from J; junction bases left unmatched: 3. The CDR3 DNA reads TGTGCCAGCAGCACCGGACAGGGGACTGAAGCTTTCTTT. This sequence encodes CASSTGQGTEAFF. The whole variable domain, filled in from reference TRBV11-2 and TRBJ1-1, reads EAGVAQSPRYKIIEKRQSVAFWCNPISGHATLYWYQQILGQGPKLLIQFQNNGVVDDSQLPKDRFSAERLKGVDSTLKIQPAKLEDSAVYLCASSTGQGTEAFFGQGTRLTVV.

In regard to this clonotype: A clone one base away is much larger, so this may be a read error. The chain carries TRBV6-2 or TRBV6-3 and TRBJ2-2; D is undetermined. The CDR3 covers 13 residues. Germline CDR1 reads MNHEY; CDR2 reads SVGEGT. In nucleotides, the CDR3 is TGTGCCAGCAGTCTGGAAAACACCGCGGAGCTGTTTTTT. Protein sequence: CASSLENTAELFF.